These 31 T cell receptor beta chains came from one sample sequenced in a study of graft-versus-host responses after intestinal transplantation. Processing was applied to graft tissue in order to liberate intraepithelial and lamina propria lymphocytes. The assay was immunoSEQ multiplex PCR, and TCRdb's table has in-frame clones only and misses some. The sample records 4,800 or so clones, about 85% being singletons. The sequenced sample was ileum tissue, obtained 156 days after intestinal transplant. The receptors stem from a human patient who received an intestinal transplant, so some T cells may come from the graft donor.

The chain carries TRBV6-1 and TRBJ1-1, with a possible D match to TRBD1 (6 bases). The CDR3 covers 14 residues. CDR1 and CDR2 (germline): MNHNS, SASEGT. V was cut by 4 bases and J by 6 bases, with 15 bases left in between. The CDR3 sequence is CASSAQGTTSEAFF. The CDR3, as DNA: TGTGCCAGCAGTGCGCAAGGGACAACTTCTGAAGCTTTCTTT.

The gene calls are TRBV6-1 and TRBJ2-3; the match to TRBD2 covers 10 bases. V was pared by 6 bases and J by 4 bases, with 7 bases of the junction left unmatched. There are 15 residues in the CDR3. The germline V gene encodes CDR1 MNHNS and CDR2 SASEGT. The CDR3 sequence: CASRWNSGGSDTQYF. DNA of the CDR3: TGTGCCAGCAGGTGGAATAGCGGGGGGTCAGATACGCAGTATTTT.

In its sample, this clone was seen a few times. The chain is built from TRBV19 and TRBJ2-7; no definite D call. This CDR3 spans 12 amino acids. Germline V gene data show CDR1 as LNHDA and CDR2 as SQIVND (reference sequence). Trimming removed 9 bases from V and 2 bases from J, with 11 bases in between. CDR3 bases: TGTGCCAGCCCCGGCCCCACCTACGAGCAGTACTTC. Translation gives CASPGPTYEQYF.

The V and J genes are TRBV5-1 and TRBJ2-2; the match to TRBD1 covers 8 bases. Germline values: CDR1 SGHRS, CDR2 YFSETQ. The junction had 3 bases not matched to a gene; V was cut back by 4 bases and J by 7 bases. This CDR3 region has 13 residues. Written as DNA, the CDR3 is TGCGCCAGCAGCCAAGACAGGGGCGGGGAGCTGTTTTTT. This codes for CASSQDRGGELFF.

V is TRBV9 and J is TRBJ2-7; D ambiguous. The V end was cut by 0 bases, the J end by 0 bases, with 1 base between. CDR3 length: 12 amino acids. Germline V gene sequence: CDR1 SGDLS, CDR2 YYNGEE. The CDR3 DNA sequence: TGTGCCAGCAGCGTAGACTCCTACGAGCAGTACTTC. Translated, it gives CASSVDSYEQYF. Looking up the rest from reference TRBV9 and TRBJ2-7 gives the full variable domain: DSGVTQTPKHLITATGQRVTLRCSPRSGDLSVYWYQQSLDQGLQFLIQYYNGEERAKGNILERFSAQQFPDLHSELNLSSLELGDSALYFCASSVDSYEQYFGPGTRLTVT.

This clone was seen a few times. This chain links TRBV5-1 with TRBJ2-7, with 10 nucleotides matching TRBD1. Germline-derived CDR1 and CDR2 are SGHRS and YFSETQ. The CDR3 loop spans 16 amino acids. J lost 2 bases, V lost 1 base, and 6 bases had no gene match. CDR3 sequence reads: CASSLTGQGSPYEQYF. The CDR3 region has the DNA TGCGCCAGCAGCTTGACGGGACAGGGGTCCCCCTACGAGCAGTACTTC. The full variable domain, completed using reference TRBV5-1 and TRBJ2-7, is KAGVTQTPRYLIKTRGQQVTLSCSPISGHRSVSWYQQTPGQGLQFLFEYFSETQRNKGNFPGRFSGRQFSNSRSEMNVSTLELGDSALYLCASSLTGQGSPYEQYFGPGTRLTVT.

This clone was recorded only once. The chain joins TRBV6-1 to TRBJ1-2; D is uncertain. The CDR3 consists of 21 residues. The germline CDR1 and CDR2 sequences are MNHNS and SASEGT. The V end lost 0 bases, the J end lost 9 bases, and 35 bases lay between the germline ends. For the CDR3, the DNA is TGTGCCAGCAGTGAAGCTTTTGTTTGGATTGTAGGGTTTGACGTCTTCGGATGCTACACCTTC. Amino acids: CASSEAFVWIVGFDVFGCYTF.

The rearrangement links TRBV28 to TRBJ2-7, with D hard to call. The germline CDR1 and CDR2 sequences are MDHEN and SYDVKM. This CDR3 is 14 amino acids long. V was clipped by 5 bases and J by 3 bases, with 14 bases between them. Written as DNA, the CDR3 is TGTGCCAGCAGTACTACTTCTTCGGGCTACGAGCAGTACTTC. Protein: CASSTTSSGYEQYF.

The J gene is TRBJ2-1, the V gene TRBV7-2; 9 bases are a match to TRBD2. The germline V gene encodes CDR1 SGHTA and CDR2 FQGNSA. Trimming at V came to 5 bases and at J to 2 bases, leaving 4 bases not matched to a gene. The CDR3 totals 15 residues. In nucleotides, the CDR3 is TGTGCCAGCAGCCACAGCGGGGGGACCTACAATGAGCAGTTCTTC. This gives the protein CASSHSGGTYNEQFF.

The chain carries TRBV2 and TRBJ2-2; 9 positions agree with TRBD1. The CDR3 has 15 residues. With V trimmed by 6 bases and J by 2 bases, 4 bases remained unmatched. Germline lookup yields CDR1 SNHLY and CDR2 FYNNEI. CDR3 region: CASREGQGNTGELFF. CDR3 sequence (DNA): TGTGCCAGCAGGGAGGGACAGGGCAACACCGGGGAGCTGTTTTTT.

This chain uses TRBV5-8 with TRBJ1-2, with D perhaps matching TRBD1 (5 bases). The CDR3 has 15 amino acids. Deletions cut 0 bases from V and 6 bases from J, with 15 bases between. CDR1 and CDR2 (germline): SGHTS, YDEGEE. Here the CDR3 reads CASSLEVSRVDGYTF. CDR3 nucleotide sequence: TGTGCCAGCAGCTTGGAGGTCAGCAGGGTGGATGGCTACACCTTC. Drawing the rest from reference TRBV5-8 and TRBJ1-2, the complete variable domain is EAGVTQSPTHLIKTRGQQATLRCSPISGHTSVYWYQQALGLGLQFLLWYDEGEERNRGNFPPRFSGRQFPNYSSELNVNALELEDSALYLCASSLEVSRVDGYTFGSGTRLTVV.

The gene calls are TRBV7-2 and TRBJ1-3, with D maybe TRBD1 (5 bases). CDR1 is SGHTA and CDR2 is FQGNSA in the germline V gene. V was pared by 5 bases and J by 0 bases, with 8 bases between. This CDR3 is 14 amino acids long. In nucleotides, the CDR3 is TGTGCCAGCAGCCAGACAGCCTCTGGAAACACCATATATTTT. It specifies CASSQTASGNTIYF.

Here the CDR3 reads CASSTTPGQGLANEQFF. The CDR3, as DNA: TGTGCCAGTAGTACCACCCCCGGACAGGGGTTGGCAAATGAGCAGTTCTTC. The rearrangement uses TRBV19 and TRBJ2-1; 9 bases align to TRBD1. The germline gives CDR1 LNHDA, CDR2 SQIVND (reference sequence). The length of the CDR3 is 17 residues. The V segment lost 4 bases and the J segment 7 bases; nucleotides outside the gene matches: 14.

The chain couples TRBV6-5 to TRBJ2-5; 12 bases match TRBD2. Germline V CDR1 and CDR2: MNHEY, SVGAGI. This CDR3 spans 16 amino acids. J gave up 2 bases and V 0 bases, and 1 base lay outside the gene matches. The CDR3 coding sequence is TGTGCCAGCAGTTACTCCGGGACTAGCGGGCAAGAGACCCAGTACTTC. Translation: CASSYSGTSGQETQYF.

This chain joins TRBV6-5 and TRBJ1-5; 8 bases fit TRBD1. The J segment lost 4 bases and the V segment lost 5 bases, leaving 7 bases of the junction unmatched. Germline lookup yields CDR1 MNHEY and CDR2 SVGAGI. This CDR3 has 15 residues. The CDR3 sequence: CASSPRDRSNQPQHF. For the CDR3, the DNA is TGTGCCAGCAGTCCCCGGGACAGGTCTAATCAGCCCCAGCATTTT.

The chain couples TRBV15 to TRBJ2-7, with D hard to call. Germline V lookup: CDR1 LNHNV, CDR2 YYDKDF (reference sequence). The germline V and J ends were trimmed by 0 bases and 3 bases, with 6 bases remaining between them. This CDR3 has 13 residues. CDR3 in amino acids: CATSRDEVYEQYF. CDR3 DNA: TGTGCCACCAGCAGAGATGAAGTCTACGAGCAGTACTTC.

J is TRBJ2-6 and V is TRBV4-3; D is uncertain. The CDR3 is 15 amino acids. V was clipped by 0 bases and J by 0 bases, with 3 bases between them. Germline CDR1 reads LGHNA; CDR2 reads YSLEER. The CDR3 loop reads CASSQELSGANVLTF. CDR3 bases: TGCGCCAGCAGCCAAGAACTCTCTGGGGCCAACGTCCTGACTTTC.

The V and J genes are TRBV6-1 and TRBJ2-5, with 7 bases fitting TRBD1. Germline V lookup: CDR1 MNHNS, CDR2 SASEGT. Trimming removed 6 bases from V and 7 bases from J; junction bases left unmatched: 8. The CDR3 contains 13 residues. The CDR3 is CASSPLGGGTQYF. The CDR3 DNA reads TGTGCCAGCAGCCCTCTAGGGGGCGGGACCCAGTACTTC.

V gene TRBV7-2 combines with J gene TRBJ2-1; perhaps TRBD1 as D (6 bases). The V end lost 2 bases, the J end lost 3 bases, and 14 bases lay between the germline ends. The CDR3 length is 16 residues. Germline values: CDR1 SGHTA, CDR2 FQGNSA. The chain's CDR3 is CASSLSGAEYYNEQFF. In nucleotides, the CDR3 is TGTGCCAGCAGCTTATCAGGGGCGGAATACTACAATGAGCAGTTCTTC.

The chain couples TRBV6-5 to TRBJ2-5, with TRBD1 matching over 9 bases. This CDR3 is 13 amino acids long. Looked up from germline, CDR1 is MNHEY and CDR2 is SVGAGI. Losses at the gene ends were 6 bases for V and 5 bases for J; bases not matched to a gene: 4. CDR3: CASSRDREETQYF. CDR3 DNA: TGTGCCAGCAGCCGGGACAGGGAGGAGACCCAGTACTTC.

The J gene is TRBJ2-5, the V gene TRBV5-5; 9 nucleotides align to TRBD1. Germline CDR1 and CDR2: SGHKS and YYEKEE (reference sequence). There are 14 residues in the CDR3. J lost 10 bases, V lost 1 base, and 8 bases had no gene match. CDR3: CASSLTGGAWNQYF. CDR3 nucleotides: TGTGCCAGCAGCTTGACAGGGGGCGCATGGAACCAGTACTTC.

The rearrangement uses TRBV19 and TRBJ2-7; D remains unclear. Looked up from germline, CDR1 is LNHDA and CDR2 is SQIVND (reference sequence). The CDR3 is made up of 13 amino acids. V was trimmed by 4 bases and J by 0 bases, leaving 7 bases between them. CDR3 protein: CASSKRVSYEQYF. The CDR3 coding sequence is TGTGCCAGTAGTAAACGGGTCTCCTACGAGCAGTACTTC.

The gene calls are TRBV7-9 and TRBJ2-1; D unclear. The CDR3 length is 13 residues. V gave up 1 base and J gave up 8 bases, with 9 bases separating them. Germline-derived CDR1 and CDR2 are SEHNR and FQNEAQ (reference sequence). CDR3 residues: CASSLESQHEQFF. The CDR3 region has the DNA TGTGCCAGCAGCTTAGAATCTCAACATGAGCAGTTCTTC.

The chain employs TRBV6-1 and TRBJ1-3; D gene unclear. The CDR3 consists of 15 residues. V was pared by 5 bases and J by 0 bases, with 11 bases between. CDR1 and CDR2 (germline): MNHNS, SASEGT. The CDR3 DNA follows: TGTGCCAGCAGTATCTCGGACTCCTCTGGAAACACCATATATTTT. It codes for CASSISDSSGNTIYF.

The rearrangement links TRBV29-1 to TRBJ2-7; maybe TRBD2 (5 bases). CDR3 length: 11 residues. V was clipped by 7 bases and J by 4 bases, with 11 bases between them. Germline CDR1 reads SQVTM; CDR2 reads ANQGSEA. CDR3 sequence (DNA): TGCAGCGCTCTGTCGGGATACGAGCAGTACTTC. It is translated as CSALSGYEQYF.

The chain joins TRBV5-6 to TRBJ2-5, with 8 bases matching TRBD1. Losses at the gene ends were 0 bases for V and 3 bases for J; bases not matched to a gene: 10. The CDR3 has 17 residues. Germline V gene lookup returns CDR1 SGHDT and CDR2 YYEEEE. CDR3 DNA sequence: TGTGCCAGCAGCTTGGTTGGCCAGGGGGCATGGGAAGAGACCCAGTACTTC. Translating it yields CASSLVGQGAWEETQYF.

The chain carries TRBV28 and TRBJ2-1; D remains ambiguous. The CDR3 totals 14 residues. Trimming took 3 bases from V and 0 from J, leaving 6 bases between them. Germline V lookup: CDR1 MDHEN, CDR2 SYDVKM. This CDR3 is CASSFLVSYNEQFF. CDR3 DNA: TGTGCCAGCAGTTTCCTAGTCTCCTACAATGAGCAGTTCTTC.

In its sample, this clone ranks as large (0.1 to 1%). V usage is TRBV5-1 and J usage is TRBJ1-2; weak D call: TRBD1 (5 bases). Looked up from germline, CDR1 is SGHRS and CDR2 is YFSETQ. The CDR3 totals 14 residues. Between the trimmed V and J ends, which lost 0 bases and 4 bases, there was a span of 10 bases. DNA for the CDR3: TGCGCCAGCAGCTTGGGAGACAGTTCCTATGGCTACACCTTC. This sequence encodes CASSLGDSSYGYTF.

The chain combines TRBV28 with TRBJ2-3, with 11 bases fitting TRBD2. The CDR3 consists of 15 residues. V lost 8 bases and J lost 3; bases outside the gene matches: 7. Germline values: CDR1 MDHEN, CDR2 SYDVKM. The CDR3 bases are TGTGCCAGCTTAGCGGGAGGGGAGTGGACAGATACGCAGTATTTT. Translation gives CASLAGGEWTDTQYF.

The CDR3 DNA sequence: TGTGCCAGCAGTTTCCTCGGGTCGTCTGAAGCTTTCTTT. Translation: CASSFLGSSEAFF. This chain uses TRBV27 with TRBJ1-1; D is undetermined. V was clipped by 3 bases and J by 6 bases, with 11 bases between them. CDR3 length: 13 amino acids. CDR1 is MNHEY, CDR2 SMNVEV, per germline (reference sequence).

V gene TRBV7-2 combines with J gene TRBJ2-5, with D tentatively TRBD1 or TRBD2 (5 bases each). V gave up 2 bases and J gave up 2 bases, with 12 bases separating them. Germline V gene lookup returns CDR1 SGHTA and CDR2 FQGNSA. The CDR3 consists of 15 residues. The CDR3 DNA reads as TGTGCCAGCAGCTTATTAGCAGGGAGACAAGAGACCCAGTACTTC. Translated, it gives CASSLLAGRQETQYF.